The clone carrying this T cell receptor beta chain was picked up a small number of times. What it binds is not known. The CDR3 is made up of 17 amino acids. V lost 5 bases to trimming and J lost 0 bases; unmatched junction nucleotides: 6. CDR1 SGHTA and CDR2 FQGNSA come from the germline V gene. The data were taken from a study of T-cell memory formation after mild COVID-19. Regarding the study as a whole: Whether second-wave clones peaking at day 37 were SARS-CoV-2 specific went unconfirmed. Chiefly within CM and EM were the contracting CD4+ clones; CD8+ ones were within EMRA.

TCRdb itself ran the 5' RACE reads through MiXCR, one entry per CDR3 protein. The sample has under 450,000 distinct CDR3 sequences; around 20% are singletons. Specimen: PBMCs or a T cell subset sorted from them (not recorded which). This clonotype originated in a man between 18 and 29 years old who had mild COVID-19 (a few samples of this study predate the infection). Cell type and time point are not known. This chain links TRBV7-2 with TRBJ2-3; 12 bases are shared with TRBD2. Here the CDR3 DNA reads TGTGCCAGCAGCCTCAGACTAGCGGGGGTTAGCACAGATACGCAGTATTTT. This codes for CASSLRLAGVSTDTQYF.